These T cell receptor beta chains were read from a single sample in a study of cytomegalovirus exposure and HLA in healthy donors. Repertoires were generated with immunoSEQ multiplex PCR, while TCRdb's copy carries only in-frame clones and drops some. Among approximately 30,000 clones, about two thirds were seen once, and the ten largest hold over 9.5%. The sample comprised PBMCs. Receptors originate from a man aged 40-50 years in good health and CMV-seropositive. The CDR3 runs from the conserved cysteine through the conserved F or W. Each record gives: D gene, J gene, clone size, V gene, CDR3 protein, CDR3 DNA. The D gene is left open where the match is weak. The size of a clone is reported for some rows only, either as once, few or many, or as a class for expanded clones.

>TRBD2|TRBJ2-3|NA|TRBV7-2
CASSLEGRLASSGSTQYF
TGTGCCAGCAGCTTAGAGGGCCGCCTAGCCTCTAGCGGAAGTACGCAGTATTTT
>NA|TRBJ1-2|NA|TRBV5-1
CASSLVQGYGYTF
TGCGCCAGCAGCTTGGTGCAGGGCTATGGCTACACCTTC
>TRBD1|TRBJ1-6|few|TRBV6-1
CASRPGQYNSPLHF
TGTGCCTCCCGGCCGGGACAGTATAATTCACCCCTCCACTTT
>NA|TRBJ2-2|NA|TRBV28
CASTTQNTGELFF
TGTGCCAGCACCACTCAAAACACCGGGGAGCTGTTTTTT
>TRBD1|TRBJ1-4|few|TRBV4-2
CASSQPQGQGSNEKLFF
TGTGCCAGCAGCCAACCTCAGGGACAGGGGAGTAATGAAAAACTGTTTTTT
>NA|TRBJ2-7|NA|TRBV5-1
CASSLVGGSYEQYF
TGCGCCAGCAGCTTGGTCGGGGGAAGTTACGAGCAGTACTTC
>NA|TRBJ2-5|NA|TRBV5-1
CASSSNSGPTWETQYF
TGCGCCAGCAGCTCCAACAGCGGTCCAACGTGGGAGACCCAGTACTTC
>TRBD1|TRBJ2-1|NA|TRBV11-2
CASSLRPGQSSYNEQFF
TGTGCCAGCAGCTTGAGACCGGGACAGAGCTCCTACAATGAGCAGTTCTTC
>NA|TRBJ2-3|few|TRBV28
CASSSVPGGHTDTQYF
TGTGCCAGCAGTTCCGTTCCGGGGGGCCACACAGATACGCAGTATTTT
>NA|TRBJ1-4|NA|TRBV7-2
CASSWGGSNEKLFF
TGTGCCAGCAGCTGGGGAGGTTCTAATGAAAAACTGTTTTTT
>TRBD2|TRBJ2-5|NA|TRBV5-1
CASSHGSLAGDLHSIGSETQYF
TGCGCCAGCAGCCACGGGTCCCTAGCGGGGGATCTCCATAGCATCGGTTCAGAGACCCAGTACTTC
>NA|TRBJ2-4|NA|TRBV11-3
CASSLDRKNIQYF
TGTGCCAGCAGCCTTGACAGAAAAAACATTCAGTACTTC
>TRBD1|TRBJ1-2|few|TRBV2
CASSGTGGIVMGVYTF
TGTGCCAGCTCAGGGACAGGGGGTATAGTGATGGGGGTCTACACCTTC
>TRBD1|TRBJ1-1|NA|TRBV6-5
CASSYQDRDMNTEAFF
TGTGCCAGCAGTTACCAGGACAGGGACATGAACACTGAAGCTTTCTTT
>TRBD1|TRBJ1-1|NA|TRBV5-1
CASSLDRGQGAFF
TGCGCCAGCAGCTTGGACAGGGGGCAAGGAGCTTTCTTT
>NA|TRBJ2-4|few|TRBV21-1
CASSFRQALAKNIQYF
TGTGCCAGCAGCTTCCGACAGGCGCTAGCCAAAAACATTCAGTACTTC
>NA|TRBJ1-2|few|TRBV6-5
CASRLTAGYYGYTF
TGTGCCAGCAGGCTAACGGCAGGGTACTATGGCTACACCTTC
>NA|TRBJ2-4|few|TRBV9
CASSADEGFANIQYF
TGTGCCAGCAGCGCCGACGAGGGTTTCGCAAACATTCAGTACTTC
>TRBD1|TRBJ1-6|NA|TRBV27
CASSLRGQFNSPLHF
TGTGCCAGCAGTTTAAGGGGACAGTTTAATTCACCCCTCCACTTT
>NA|TRBJ1-4|NA|TRBV5-8
CASRKHRSTNEKLFF
TGTGCCAGCAGGAAGCACAGGTCAACTAATGAAAAACTGTTTTTT
>TRBD2|TRBJ2-1|NA|TRBV7-2
CASRGRTSGYNEQFF
TGTGCCAGCAGGGGGAGGACTAGCGGTTACAATGAGCAGTTCTTC
>TRBD2|TRBJ2-2|NA|TRBV29-1
CSVGLAGGPNTGELFF
TGCAGCGTTGGTCTAGCGGGGGGGCCGAACACCGGGGAGCTGTTTTTT
>NA|TRBJ1-3|once|TRBV5-6
CASSRTISGNTIYF
TGTGCCAGCAGCCGTACAATCTCTGGAAACACCATATATTTT
>TRBD1|TRBJ2-7|NA|TRBV5-1
CASSAFTGGGGEQYF
TGCGCCAGCAGCGCGTTTACAGGGGGCGGAGGCGAGCAGTACTTC
>TRBD1|TRBJ1-2|NA|TRBV9
CASSLRDRGNYGYTF
TGTGCCAGCAGTCTCCGGGACAGGGGAAACTATGGCTACACCTTC
>TRBD2|TRBJ2-7|NA|TRBV4-1
CASSQDRDSGSYEQYF
TGCGCCAGCAGCCAAGATCGGGATAGCGGGAGCTACGAGCAGTACTTC
>TRBD2|TRBJ2-7|NA|TRBV27
CASKPSGAYEQYF
TGTGCCAGCAAGCCTAGCGGGGCCTACGAGCAGTACTTC
>NA|TRBJ2-3|NA|TRBV4-1
CASSAGAGTSTDTQYF
TGCGCCAGCAGCGCCGGGGCGGGAACTAGCACAGATACGCAGTATTTT
>NA|TRBJ2-7|NA|TRBV6-1
CASRTAGTLSEQYF
TGTGCCAGCAGAACCGCCGGGACATTATCCGAGCAGTACTTC
>NA|TRBJ2-3|NA|TRBV29-1
CSVEPKGGADTQYF
TGCAGCGTTGAACCTAAAGGGGGGGCAGATACGCAGTATTTT
>TRBD1|TRBJ2-2|NA|TRBV7-9
CASSHRDRGYTGELFF
TGTGCCAGCAGCCACCGGGACAGGGGGTATACCGGGGAGCTGTTTTTT
>NA|TRBJ1-5|NA|TRBV6-5
CASSSAGESQPQHF
TGTGCCAGCAGCTCGGCCGGGGAGAGTCAGCCCCAGCATTTT
>NA|TRBJ2-2|NA|TRBV11-2
CASSFLTRTGELFF
TGTGCCAGCAGCTTCCTAACTCGGACCGGGGAGCTGTTTTTT
>TRBD2|TRBJ2-2|few|TRBV10-3
CAISESGANTGELFF
TGTGCCATCAGTGAAAGCGGGGCCAACACCGGGGAGCTGTTTTTT
>TRBD1|TRBJ1-5|few|TRBV19
CASSPGQGSNQPQHF
TGTGCCAGTAGCCCGGGACAGGGAAGCAATCAGCCCCAGCATTTT
>NA|TRBJ1-2|few|TRBV5-1
CASSGDTYGYTF
TGCGCCAGCAGCGGTGATACATATGGCTACACCTTC